This T cell receptor (beta chain) was found in a study of T-cell memory formation after mild COVID-19. This clonotype appeared a few times. Its antigen is still unknown. This CDR3 has 12 residues. Trimming shortened V by 0 bases and J by 10 bases, and 9 bases separated the two germline ends. Germline V gene lookup returns CDR1 LGHNA and CDR2 YSLEER. TCRdb re-analysed the 5' RACE reads in MiXCR, keeping a single row per CDR3 protein. The sample contains tens of thousands of distinct CDR3 sequences, over 9% of which appear only once. Notes on the study in general: Clones that shrank (day 15 to 85) were balanced CD4/CD8, whereas later expanders leaned CD4+. Largely, contracting CD4+ clones fell within CM and EM, and contracting CD8+ clones within EMRA. Some clones that responded were present in memory (sampled pre-infection), which suggests cross-reactive memory joined. Second-wave clones with a day 37 peak had unconfirmed SARS-CoV-2 specificity.

The chain couples TRBV4-3 to TRBJ1-1; D perhaps matches TRBD1 (5 bases). The sequencing input was PBMCs or a T cell subset sorted from them (not recorded which). This receptor was identified in a man younger than 35 who had mild COVID-19 (a few samples of this study predate the infection). Cell type and time point are not known. As DNA, the CDR3 is TGCGCCAGCAGCCAAGAAGGCCAGGGAGCTTTCTTT. Translated, it gives CASSQEGQGAFF.